This T cell receptor beta chain was captured in a study of beta chain features in type 1 diabetes. Reverse transcription of all isolated RNA meant that expressed TCRB transcripts were sequenced. Profiling relied on immunoSEQ multiplex PCR, and the TCRdb table lists in-frame clones only, not all of them. The table lists roughly 730,000 clones, roughly 13% of them singletons. Worth noting for this clone: Its matching antigen is unknown.

The study's findings and limits: There was a possibility that cDNA sequencing over-represented cells with high TCR expression. VDJ junctions sequenced from type 1 diabetes patients showed fewer insertions and more deletions. In all four CD4+ subsets, TCRB CDR3 length was significantly, moderately reduced in type 1 diabetes. TCRB repertoires of naive, central memory and Treg cells appeared more similar among patients than among healthy donors.

Every single donor gave one heparinised blood draw, and these averaged roughly 120 mL. The sample comprised naive CD4+ T cells from blood. The source is a man between 18 and 29 years old with type 1 diabetes.

CDR3 bases: TGTGCCAGCAGCTTAGCTAACCGATACTCCTATAATTCACCCCTCCACTTT. Protein product: CASSLANRYSYNSPLHF. The V and J genes are TRBV7-8 and TRBJ1-6, with D uncertain. Germline CDR1 SGHVS, CDR2 FQNEAQ. This CDR3 is 17 amino acids long. V lost 0 bases to trimming and J lost 0 bases, with 9 bases between them.